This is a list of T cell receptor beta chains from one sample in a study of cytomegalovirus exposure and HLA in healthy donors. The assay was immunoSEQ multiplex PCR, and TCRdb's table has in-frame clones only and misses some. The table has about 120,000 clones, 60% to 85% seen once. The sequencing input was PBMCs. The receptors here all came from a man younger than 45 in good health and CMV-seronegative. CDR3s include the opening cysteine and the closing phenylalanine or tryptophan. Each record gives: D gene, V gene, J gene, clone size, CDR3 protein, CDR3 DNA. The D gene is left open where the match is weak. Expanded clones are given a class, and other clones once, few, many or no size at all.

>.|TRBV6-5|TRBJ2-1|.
CASRQSGSNEQFF
TGTGCCAGCAGGCAGTCCGGGTCCAATGAGCAGTTCTTC
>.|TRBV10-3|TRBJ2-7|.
CAISESLGQIYEQYF
TGTGCCATCAGTGAGTCGCTAGGACAGATTTACGAGCAGTACTTC
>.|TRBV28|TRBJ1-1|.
CASSYEGREAFF
TGTGCCAGCAGTTATGAGGGAAGAGAAGCTTTCTTT
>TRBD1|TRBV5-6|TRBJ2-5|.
CASSKTGGGETQYF
TGTGCCAGCAGCAAGACAGGGGGCGGGGAGACCCAGTACTTC
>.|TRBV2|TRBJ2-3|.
CASSFGGSLSTDTQYF
TGTGCCAGCAGTTTTGGTGGGAGCCTAAGCACAGATACGCAGTATTTT
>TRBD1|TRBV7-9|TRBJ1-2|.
CASSLTGDDGYTF
TGTGCCAGCAGTCTTACAGGGGACGATGGCTACACCTTC
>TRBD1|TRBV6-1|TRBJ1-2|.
CASKKGTAPNYGYTF
TGTGCCAGTAAGAAGGGGACAGCCCCTAACTATGGCTACACCTTC
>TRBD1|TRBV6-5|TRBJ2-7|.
CASSWTAPGQGYEQYF
TGTGCCAGCAGTTGGACCGCCCCGGGACAGGGGTACGAGCAGTACTTC
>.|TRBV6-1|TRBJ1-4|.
CASSPQGATNEKLFF
TGTGCCAGCAGTCCACAAGGGGCAACTAATGAAAAACTGTTTTTT
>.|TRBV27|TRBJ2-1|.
CASSSSGPVRVF
TGTGCCAGCTCCTCTTCGGGCCCAGTCAGGGTCTTC
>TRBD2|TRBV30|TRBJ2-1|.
CAWRPAGGYNEQFF
TGTGCCTGGAGACCAGCGGGAGGCTACAATGAGCAGTTCTTC
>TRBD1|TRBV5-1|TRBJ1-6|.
CASSSTYGQGARNSPLHF
TGCGCCAGCAGCTCCACCTACGGACAGGGGGCTCGGAATTCACCCCTCCACTTT
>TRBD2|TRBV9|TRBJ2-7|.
CASSVGASGSYEQYF
TGTGCCAGCAGCGTAGGGGCTAGCGGGAGTTACGAGCAGTACTTC
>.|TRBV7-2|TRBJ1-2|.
CASSLGGRGYGYTF
TGTGCCAGCAGCTTAGGGGGGAGGGGCTATGGCTACACCTTC
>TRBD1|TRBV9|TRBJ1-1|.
CASSVAPGQGAPEAFF
TGTGCCAGCAGCGTAGCTCCGGGACAGGGGGCCCCTGAAGCTTTCTTT
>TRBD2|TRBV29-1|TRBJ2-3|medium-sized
CSALTSRDTQYF
TGCAGCGCACTGACTAGCAGAGATACGCAGTATTTT
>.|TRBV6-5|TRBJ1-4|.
CASSYSLRAVNEKLFF
TGTGCCAGCAGTTACTCGCTTCGTGCGGTAAATGAAAAACTGTTTTTT
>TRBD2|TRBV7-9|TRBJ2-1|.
CASSLTSGVNEQFF
TGTGCCAGCAGCTTAACTAGCGGGGTCAATGAGCAGTTCTTC
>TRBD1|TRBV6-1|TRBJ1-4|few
CASRTGGADEKLFF
TGTGCCAGCAGAACAGGGGGCGCTGATGAAAAACTGTTTTTT
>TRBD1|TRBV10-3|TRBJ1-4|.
CAISEGQGAVPSVKLFF
TGTGCCATCAGTGAGGGACAGGGGGCGGTCCCCTCAGTAAAACTGTTTTTT
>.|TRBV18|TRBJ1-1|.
CASSPGTGLPMNTEAFF
TGTGCCAGCTCACCAGGGACCGGACTACCCATGAACACTGAAGCTTTCTTT
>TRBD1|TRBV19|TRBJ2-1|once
CASRRQGTYNEQFF
TGTGCCAGTCGGCGACAGGGCACCTACAATGAGCAGTTCTTC
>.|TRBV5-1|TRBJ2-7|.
CASSLEYGAYEQYF
TGCGCCAGCAGCTTGGAATATGGAGCCTACGAGCAGTACTTC
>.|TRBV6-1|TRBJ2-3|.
CASKSTSTDTQYF
TGTGCCAGCAAGAGCACTAGCACAGATACGCAGTATTTT
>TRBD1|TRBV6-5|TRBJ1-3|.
CASSQQGAGNTIYF
TGTGCCAGCAGTCAACAGGGGGCGGGAAACACCATATATTTT
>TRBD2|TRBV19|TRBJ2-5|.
CASSMGVAGGPNQETQYF
TGTGCCAGTAGTATGGGCGTGGCGGGGGGGCCGAATCAGGAGACCCAGTACTTC
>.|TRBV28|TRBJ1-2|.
CACRGGGAYGYTF
TGTGCCTGCCGGGGAGGAGGGGCCTATGGCTACACCTTC
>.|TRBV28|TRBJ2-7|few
CATRRRSYEQYF
TGTGCCACCCGAAGGAGGTCCTACGAGCAGTACTTC
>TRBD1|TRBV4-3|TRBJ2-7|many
CASSQEIPGTGGHEQYF
TGCGCCAGCAGCCAAGAGATTCCCGGGACAGGGGGCCACGAGCAGTACTTC
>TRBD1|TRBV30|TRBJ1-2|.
CAWIPDRQIGGYTF
TGTGCCTGGATACCGGACAGGCAAATAGGGGGCTACACCTTC
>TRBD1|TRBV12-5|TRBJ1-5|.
CASGSGQGNQPQHF
TGTGCTAGTGGTTCGGGACAGGGCAATCAGCCCCAGCATTTT
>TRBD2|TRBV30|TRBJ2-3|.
CAWSVRLAGPGGNTDTQYF
TGTGCCTGGAGTGTAAGGCTAGCGGGTCCCGGTGGGAACACAGATACGCAGTATTTT
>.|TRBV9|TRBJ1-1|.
CASSVTDSGRTEAFF
TGTGCCAGCAGCGTAACAGACAGCGGGAGGACTGAAGCTTTCTTT
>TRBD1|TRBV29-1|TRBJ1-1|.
CSALGQGGTEAFF
TGCAGCGCATTGGGACAGGGGGGGACTGAAGCTTTCTTT
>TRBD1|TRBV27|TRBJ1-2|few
CASRSKTGTDNNYGYTF
TGTGCCAGCAGGTCAAAAACCGGGACAGATAATAACTATGGCTACACCTTC
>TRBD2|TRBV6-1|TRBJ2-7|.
CASSETGLAGTHEQYF
TGTGCCAGCAGTGAAACGGGACTAGCGGGAACCCACGAGCAGTACTTC
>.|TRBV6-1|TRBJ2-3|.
CASSDRWGRTDTQYF
TGTGCCAGCAGTGATCGTTGGGGCAGGACAGATACGCAGTATTTT
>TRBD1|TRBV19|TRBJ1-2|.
CARLTYRGAPFYTF
TGTGCCAGACTAACCTACAGGGGCGCTCCGTTCTACACCTTC
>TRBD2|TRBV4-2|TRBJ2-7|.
CASSQGLADSYEQYF
TGTGCCAGCAGCCAAGGACTAGCGGACTCCTACGAGCAGTACTTC
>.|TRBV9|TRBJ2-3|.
CASSVAGQPSTDTQYF
TGTGCCAGCAGCGTTGCGGGACAGCCTAGCACAGATACGCAGTATTTT
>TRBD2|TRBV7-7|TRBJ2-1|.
CASSLGTSGSSEQFF
TGTGCCAGCAGCTTGGGCACTAGCGGGAGTTCTGAGCAGTTCTTC
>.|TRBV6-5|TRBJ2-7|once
CASSYGGSSDEQYF
TGTGCCAGCAGTTACGGCGGCAGCTCGGACGAGCAGTACTTC
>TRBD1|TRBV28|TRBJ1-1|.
CASVPAGTGHMNTEAFF
TGTGCCAGCGTCCCCGCAGGGACAGGCCACATGAACACTGAAGCTTTCTTT
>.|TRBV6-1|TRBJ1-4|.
CASSWDSSTNEKLFF
TGTGCCAGCAGTTGGGACTCTAGTACGAATGAAAAACTGTTTTTT
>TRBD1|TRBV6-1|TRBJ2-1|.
CASSDRGRVDEQFF
TGTGCCAGCAGTGATAGGGGGCGAGTGGATGAGCAGTTCTTC
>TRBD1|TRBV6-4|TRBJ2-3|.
CASSDSQGADTHYF
TGTGCCAGCAGTGACTCGCAGGGGGCAGATACGCATTATTTT
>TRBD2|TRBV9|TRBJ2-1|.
CASSPKSPTTSGGDNEQFF
TGTGCCAGCAGCCCCAAGTCCCCAACGACTAGCGGGGGAGACAATGAGCAGTTCTTC
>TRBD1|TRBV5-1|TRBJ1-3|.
CASSPPGQGSGNTIYF
TGCGCCAGCAGCCCCCCGGGACAGGGAAGTGGAAACACCATATATTTT
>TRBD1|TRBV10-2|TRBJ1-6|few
CASKKDRANNSPLHF
TGCGCCAGCAAAAAAGACAGGGCGAATAATTCACCCCTCCACTTT
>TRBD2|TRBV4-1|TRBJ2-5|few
CASSHGVAGGQETQYF
TGCGCCAGCAGCCATGGGGTAGCGGGGGGACAAGAGACCCAGTACTTC